The 28 T cell receptor beta chains in this list originate from one sample, sequenced in a study of cytomegalovirus exposure and HLA in healthy donors. The PCR made use of 60 Vbeta and 13 Jbeta primers. Generated by immunoSEQ multiplex PCR, the TCRdb table keeps only in-frame clones and is missing some. Of about 140,000 clones listed, approximately 80% are singletons. Sequenced sample: PBMCs. The receptors here all came from a woman aged 45-65 years in good health and CMV-seropositive.

In its sample, this clone was seen once. J is TRBJ2-5 and V is TRBV27; D might be TRBD1 (7 bases). Germline V gives CDR1 MNHEY, CDR2 SMNVEV (reference sequence). This CDR3 comprises 14 residues. Trimming stripped 3 bases from V and 7 bases from J, with 15 bases between. The CDR3: CASSFDREVGTQYF. The CDR3 DNA sequence: TGTGCCAGCAGTTTCGACAGGGAGGTTGGGACCCAGTACTTC.

The J gene is TRBJ2-3, the V gene TRBV9; 10 bases are shared with TRBD2. This CDR3 is built from 14 residues. Germline assignment: CDR1 SGDLS and CDR2 YYNGEE. Trimming took 4 bases from V and 3 from J; bases not matched to a gene: 2. The CDR3 nucleotides read TGTGCCAGCAGCTATAGCGGGGGGACAGATACGCAGTATTTT. This encodes CASSYSGGTDTQYF. Filled out from reference TRBV9 and TRBJ2-3, the complete variable domain reads DSGVTQTPKHLITATGQRVTLRCSPRSGDLSVYWYQQSLDQGLQFLIQYYNGEERAKGNILERFSAQQFPDLHSELNLSSLELGDSALYFCASSYSGGTDTQYFGPGTRLTVL.

The chain combines TRBV7-8 with TRBJ2-1, with 7 nucleotides matching TRBD1. There are 13 residues in the CDR3. The J segment lost 6 bases and the V segment lost 5 bases, leaving 4 bases of the junction unmatched. From germline, CDR1 is SGHVS and CDR2 FQNEAQ. CDR3 bases: TGTGCCAGCAGCAGCGACAGGGCCAATGAGCAGTTCTTC. Translation: CASSSDRANEQFF.

This chain joins TRBV28 and TRBJ1-2, with D unclear. Germline V gene lookup returns CDR1 MDHEN and CDR2 SYDVKM. The V end was cut by 2 bases, the J end by 3 bases, with 7 bases between. The CDR3 is made up of 13 amino acids. The CDR3 coding sequence is TGTGCCAGCAGTTTACCGGGAGACTATGGCTACACCTTC. Translated, it gives CASSLPGDYGYTF.

CDR3 residues: CASSLAGSGNTIYF. As DNA, the CDR3 is TGTGCCAGCAGCTTAGCCGGGTCTGGAAACACCATATATTTT. The V gene is TRBV7-6, the J gene TRBJ1-3; D remains unclear. This CDR3 is 14 amino acids long. Germline V gene lookup returns CDR1 SGHVS and CDR2 FNYEAQ. The V gene lost 0 bases and the J gene lost 1 base, with 4 bases spanning the gap. The entire variable domain, with the rest obtained from reference TRBV7-6 and TRBJ1-3, is as follows: GAGVSQSPRYKVTKRGQDVALRCDPISGHVSLYWYRQALGQGPEFLTYFNYEAQQDKSGLPNDRFSAERPEGSISTLTIQRTEQRDSAMYRCASSLAGSGNTIYFGEGSWLTVV.

The gene calls are TRBV19 and TRBJ1-1, with D perhaps matching TRBD1 (6 bases). V lost 5 bases to trimming and J lost 5 bases, with 9 bases between them. This CDR3 comprises 12 residues. Germline loops: CDR1 LNHDA, CDR2 SQIVND (reference sequence). CDR3 in amino acids: CASSYRETEAFF. CDR3 sequence (DNA): TGTGCCAGTAGTTACAGGGAGACTGAAGCTTTCTTT.

This chain joins TRBV21-1 and TRBJ1-2; the table calls TRBD1, which could not be checked here. TRBV21-1 is annotated as a pseudogene. This CDR3 is 15 amino acids long. As DNA, the CDR3 is TGTGCCAGCAGCAACGAGGGGGTAAGGGACTATGGCTACACCTTC. Its protein is CASSNEGVRDYGYTF.

This chain connects TRBV5-1 to TRBJ2-2; maybe TRBD1 (6 bases). CDR1 and CDR2 (germline): SGHRS, YFSETQ. V was trimmed by 3 bases and J by 1 base, leaving 10 bases between them. This CDR3 comprises 15 residues. The CDR3 DNA follows: TGCGCCAGCAGCTGGGGACAACTGAACACCGGGGAGCTGTTTTTT. The encoded protein is CASSWGQLNTGELFF.

This clone appeared once. The chain joins TRBV5-5 to TRBJ1-4, with D tentatively TRBD1 (5 bases). V lost 5 bases, J lost 4 bases, and 27 bases lay in between. The CDR3 runs 19 residues. Germline V gene sequence: CDR1 SGHKS, CDR2 YYEKEE (reference sequence). The CDR3 coding sequence is TGTGCCAGCAGAAATGGGGCGCTACCCTTCTACAGTCGTAATGAAAAACTGTTTTTT. It codes for CASRNGALPFYSRNEKLFF.

The chain uses TRBV7-9 and TRBJ2-7; 8 positions agree with TRBD1. Trimming removed 3 bases from V and 4 bases from J; junction bases left unmatched: 8. Per germline, CDR1 SEHNR and CDR2 FQNEAQ (reference sequence). The CDR3 sequence is 15 residues long. The DNA for the CDR3 is TGTGCCAGCAGCTTGGCCGGGACAGGTCTTTACGAGCAGTACTTC. Protein sequence: CASSLAGTGLYEQYF.

This chain joins TRBV9 and TRBJ1-5; D is unresolved. The CDR3 runs to 12 residues. Per germline, CDR1 SGDLS and CDR2 YYNGEE. Trimming took off 0 bases at V and 5 bases at J, with 3 bases between the two ends. Here the CDR3 reads CASSVGDQPQHF. In nucleotides, the CDR3 is TGTGCCAGCAGCGTAGGAGATCAGCCCCAGCATTTT.

The rearrangement uses TRBV5-4 and TRBJ2-1, with D perhaps TRBD1 (6 bases). This CDR3 contains 16 residues. Germline CDR1 reads SGHNT; CDR2 reads YYREEE (reference sequence). V was pared by 0 bases and J by 3 bases, with 13 bases between. The CDR3 protein is CASSLDGTQGYNEQFF. CDR3 DNA sequence: TGTGCCAGCAGCTTGGACGGGACACAAGGCTACAATGAGCAGTTCTTC. The variable domain in full, completed from reference TRBV5-4 and TRBJ2-1, reads ETGVTQSPTHLIKTRGQQVTLRCSSQSGHNTVSWYQQALGQGPQFIFQYYREEENGRGNFPPRFSGLQFPNYSSELNVNALELDDSALYLCASSLDGTQGYNEQFFGPGTRLTVL.

The V and J genes are TRBV28 and TRBJ2-3; 7 bases match TRBD1. This CDR3 has 16 amino acids. V gave up 0 bases and J gave up 2 bases; unmatched junction bases: 5. Per germline, CDR1 MDHEN and CDR2 SYDVKM. In DNA, the CDR3 is TGTGCCAGCAGTTTATGGACAGGGCTCTTCACAGATACGCAGTATTTT. It specifies CASSLWTGLFTDTQYF.

The genes are TRBV5-6 and TRBJ2-5, with TRBD1 matching 10 bases. The germline gives CDR1 SGHDT, CDR2 YYEEEE. The CDR3 is made up of 15 amino acids. The V segment lost 2 bases and the J segment 11 bases; nucleotides outside the gene matches: 12. The CDR3 nucleotides are TGTGCCAGCAGCTTTTCGGGACAGGGGTCGCGAAAACAGTACTTC. It yields the protein CASSFSGQGSRKQYF.

V is TRBV18 and J is TRBJ1-5; TRBD1 matches at 7 bases. Losses at the gene ends were 5 bases for V and 0 bases for J; bases not matched to a gene: 4. The CDR3 consists of 15 residues. Germline V gene sequence: CDR1 KGHSH, CDR2 LQKENI. The CDR3: CASSFTGVSNQPQHF. The CDR3 DNA sequence: TGTGCCAGCTCATTTACAGGGGTTAGCAATCAGCCCCAGCATTTT.

The rearrangement links TRBV29-1 to TRBJ1-2; TRBD1 agrees at 7 bases. In germline, CDR1 is SQVTM, CDR2 ANQGSEA. Unmatched junction bases numbered 6, after V lost 4 bases and J lost 4 bases. The CDR3 contains 13 residues. CDR3 region: CSVVETGVYGYTF. In nucleotides, the CDR3 is TGCAGCGTTGTCGAAACAGGGGTCTATGGCTACACCTTC.

V and J are TRBV7-2 and TRBJ2-5; the match to TRBD2 covers 13 bases. From germline, CDR1 is SGHTA and CDR2 FQGNSA. The CDR3 is 14 amino acids. J was trimmed by 5 bases and V by 10 bases; bases with no gene match: 7. CDR3 region: CATTTSGGPETQYF. DNA of the CDR3: TGTGCCACCACGACTAGCGGGGGGCCCGAGACCCAGTACTTC.

V gene TRBV4-1 combines with J gene TRBJ2-7; 7 bases agree with TRBD1. The CDR3 loop spans 13 amino acids. Per the germline V gene, CDR1 is MGHRA and CDR2 is YSYEKL. The ends lost 5 bases at V and 6 bases at J; junction bases unmatched: 7. DNA for the CDR3: TGCGCCAGCAGCTCCCAGGGGGTTTCCGAGCAGTACTTC. Its translation is CASSSQGVSEQYF.

The chain links TRBV30 to TRBJ1-2, with a possible D match to TRBD1 (6 bases). Germline V gene data show CDR1 as GTSNPN and CDR2 as SVGIG (reference sequence). The CDR3 has 11 residues. Trimming pared 3 bases from V and 7 bases from J, leaving 9 bases between. CDR3 coding DNA: TGTGCCTGGAGCCCAGGGGCTGGCTACACCTTC. Protein product: CAWSPGAGYTF. The full variable domain, its missing parts supplied by reference TRBV30 and TRBJ1-2, is SQTIHQWPATLVQPVGSPLSLECTVEGTSNPNLYWYRQAAGRGLQLLFYSVGIGQISSEVPQNLSASRPQDRQFILSSKKLLLSDSGFYLCAWSPGAGYTFGSGTRLTVV.

The rearrangement joins TRBV7-3 to TRBJ2-1, with 9 bases aligning to TRBD2. Germline loops: CDR1 SGHTA, CDR2 FQGTGA. CDR3 length equals 22 residues. V dropped 4 bases and J dropped 5; count of bases not matched to a gene: 27. The CDR3 DNA reads TGTGCCAGCAGCTCGCCACCGTCCGACAGGGAGATAGCGGGGGCCGTCGACAATGAGCAGTTCTTC. The encoded protein is CASSSPPSDREIAGAVDNEQFF. The variable domain in full, completed from reference TRBV7-3 and TRBJ2-1, reads GAGVSQTPSNKVTEKGKYVELRCDPISGHTALYWYRQSLGQGPEFLIYFQGTGAADDSGLPNDRFFAVRPEGSVSTLKIQRTERGDSAVYLCASSSPPSDREIAGAVDNEQFFGPGTRLTVL.

The chain has TRBV16 and TRBJ1-2, with no clear D. This CDR3 contains 14 residues. The V and J ends lost 4 bases and 1 base respectively, with 10 bases between them. The V gene's germline CDR1 is KGHSY and CDR2 FQNENV. CDR3 in DNA: TGTGCCAGCAGCCCCTCGACAAGTAACTATGGCTACACCTTC. Translation: CASSPSTSNYGYTF. Drawing the rest from reference TRBV16 and TRBJ1-2, the complete variable domain is GEEVAQTPKHLVRGEGQKAKLYCAPIKGHSYVFWYQQVLKNEFKFLISFQNENVFDETGMPKERFSAKCLPNSPCSLEIQATKLEDSAVYFCASSPSTSNYGYTFGSGTRLTVV.

The rearrangement uses TRBV5-4 and TRBJ2-5; 8 positions agree with TRBD1. V trimming: 4 bases; J trimming: 2 bases; junction bases outside the gene matches: 1. Per germline, CDR1 SGHNT and CDR2 YYREEE (reference sequence). The CDR3 is 13 residues long. CDR3 protein: CASSGTGQETQYF. The CDR3 bases are TGTGCCAGCAGCGGGACAGGACAAGAGACCCAGTACTTC.

This chain connects TRBV5-6 to TRBJ1-3; no clear D. Trimming shortened V by 2 bases and J by 8 bases, and 14 bases separated the two germline ends. The CDR3 totals 14 residues. Germline V lookup: CDR1 SGHDT, CDR2 YYEEEE. CDR3: CASSFGHFGDTIYF. CDR3 DNA: TGTGCCAGCAGCTTCGGTCATTTCGGGGACACCATATATTTT.

This chain connects TRBV5-1 to TRBJ2-1; 9 bases map to TRBD1. Germline CDR1 SGHRS, CDR2 YFSETQ. Trimming at V came to 4 bases and at J to 7 bases, leaving 6 bases not matched to a gene. CDR3 length equals 14 residues. CDR3 sequence: CASSTTGGGNEQFF. CDR3 DNA sequence: TGCGCCAGCAGCACCACAGGGGGCGGGAATGAGCAGTTCTTC.

This chain joins TRBV14 and TRBJ2-7; 8 nucleotides match TRBD2. The germline gives CDR1 SGHDN, CDR2 FVKESK. V shed 0 bases, J shed 2 bases, and the junction held 3 bases outside the gene matches. This CDR3 has 15 amino acids. The CDR3 sequence: CASSQESGGPYEQYF. As DNA, the CDR3 is TGTGCCAGCAGCCAAGAATCGGGGGGGCCCTACGAGCAGTACTTC.

The chain combines TRBV5-1 with TRBJ1-1; D is possibly TRBD1 (5 bases). The CDR3 has 13 amino acids. Germline V CDR1 and CDR2: SGHRS, YFSETQ. Trimming took 4 bases from V and 6 from J, leaving 13 bases between them. The CDR3 bases are TGCGCCAGCAGCATGGGCCCGGGGGCTGAAGCTTTCTTT. It is translated as CASSMGPGAEAFF.

V and J are TRBV4-3 and TRBJ2-5, with 8 bases matching TRBD1. The better agreement between TRBJ2-7 and the DNA end casts doubt on the J call. Germline assignment: CDR1 LGHNA and CDR2 YSLEER. The CDR3 sequence is 15 residues long. CDR3 in amino acids: CASSPGQGLRYEQYF. The CDR3 region has the DNA TGCGCCAGCAGCCCCGGACAGGGATTACGCTACGAGCAGTACTTC.

This clone was counted a few times. V is TRBV5-6 and J is TRBJ2-2, with 10 bases that match TRBD1. CDR1 and CDR2 (germline): SGHDT, YYEEEE. V lost 1 base to trimming and J lost 5 bases; unmatched junction nucleotides: 8. CDR3 length: 17 residues. The CDR3 protein is CASSLLRTGGLTGELFF. The CDR3 DNA is TGTGCCAGCAGCTTGCTGAGGACAGGGGGTTTAACCGGGGAGCTGTTTTTT.